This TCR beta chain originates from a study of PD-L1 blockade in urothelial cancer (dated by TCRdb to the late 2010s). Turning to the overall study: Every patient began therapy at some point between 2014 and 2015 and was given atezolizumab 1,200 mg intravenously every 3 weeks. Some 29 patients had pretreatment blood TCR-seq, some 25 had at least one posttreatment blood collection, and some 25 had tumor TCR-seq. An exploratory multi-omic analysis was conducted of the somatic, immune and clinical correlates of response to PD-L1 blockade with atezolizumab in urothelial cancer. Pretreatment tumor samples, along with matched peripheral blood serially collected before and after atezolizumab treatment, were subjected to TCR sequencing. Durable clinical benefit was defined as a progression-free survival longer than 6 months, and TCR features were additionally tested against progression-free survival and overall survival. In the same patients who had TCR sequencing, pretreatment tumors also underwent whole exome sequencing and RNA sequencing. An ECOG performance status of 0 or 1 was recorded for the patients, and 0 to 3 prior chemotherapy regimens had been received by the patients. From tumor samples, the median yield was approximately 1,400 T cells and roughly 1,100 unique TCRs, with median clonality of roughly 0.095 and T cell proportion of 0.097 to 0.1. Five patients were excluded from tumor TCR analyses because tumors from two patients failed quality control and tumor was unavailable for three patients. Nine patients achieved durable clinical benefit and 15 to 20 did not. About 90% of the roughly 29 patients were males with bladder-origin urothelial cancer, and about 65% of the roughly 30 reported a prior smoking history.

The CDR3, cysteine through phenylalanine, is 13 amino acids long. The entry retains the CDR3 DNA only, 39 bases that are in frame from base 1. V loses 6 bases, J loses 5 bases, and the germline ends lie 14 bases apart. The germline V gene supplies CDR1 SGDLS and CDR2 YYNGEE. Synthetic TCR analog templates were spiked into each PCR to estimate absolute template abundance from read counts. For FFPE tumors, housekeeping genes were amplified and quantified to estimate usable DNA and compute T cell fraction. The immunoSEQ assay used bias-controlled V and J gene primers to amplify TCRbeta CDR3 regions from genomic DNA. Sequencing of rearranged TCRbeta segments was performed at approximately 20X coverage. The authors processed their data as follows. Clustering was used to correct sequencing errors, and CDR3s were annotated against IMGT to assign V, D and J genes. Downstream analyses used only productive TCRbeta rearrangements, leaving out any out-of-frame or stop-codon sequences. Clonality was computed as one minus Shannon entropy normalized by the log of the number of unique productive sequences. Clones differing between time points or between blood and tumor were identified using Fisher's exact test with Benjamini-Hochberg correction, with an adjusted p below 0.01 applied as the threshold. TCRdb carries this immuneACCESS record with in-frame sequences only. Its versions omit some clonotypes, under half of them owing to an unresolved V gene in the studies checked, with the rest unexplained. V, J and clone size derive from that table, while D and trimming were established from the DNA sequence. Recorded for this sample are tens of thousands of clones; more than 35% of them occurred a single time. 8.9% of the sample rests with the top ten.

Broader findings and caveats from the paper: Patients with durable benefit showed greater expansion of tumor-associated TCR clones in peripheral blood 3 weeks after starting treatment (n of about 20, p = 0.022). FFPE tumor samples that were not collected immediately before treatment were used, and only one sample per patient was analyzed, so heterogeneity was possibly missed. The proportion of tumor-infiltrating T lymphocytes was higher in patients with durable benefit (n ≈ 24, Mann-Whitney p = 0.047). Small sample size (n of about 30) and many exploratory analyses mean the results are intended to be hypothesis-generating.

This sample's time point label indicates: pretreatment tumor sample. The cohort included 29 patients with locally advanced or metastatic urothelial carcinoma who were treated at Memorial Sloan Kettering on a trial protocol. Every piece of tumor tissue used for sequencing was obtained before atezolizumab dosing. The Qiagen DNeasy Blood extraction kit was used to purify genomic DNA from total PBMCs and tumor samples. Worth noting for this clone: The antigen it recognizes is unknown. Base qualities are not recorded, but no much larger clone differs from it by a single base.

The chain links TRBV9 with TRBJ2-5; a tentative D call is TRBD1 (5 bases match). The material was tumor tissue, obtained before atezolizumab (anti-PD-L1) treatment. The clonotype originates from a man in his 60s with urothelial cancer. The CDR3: CASTIGERETQYF. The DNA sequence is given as TGTGCCAGCACCATAGGGGAAAGGGAGACCCAGTACTTC.